This T cell receptor beta chain was sequenced during a study of CD8 T cells in Susac syndrome. The CD8+ and CD4+ T cells were isolated magnetically using a negative isolation approach, whereas the TEMRA cells were enriched by FACS. Only a few counts were recorded for this clonotype. Its antigen is unknown. When the RNA was reverse transcribed, random hexamers were used with an input of roughly 0.45 to 1 ug. The immunoSEQ assay covered 54 Vbeta and 13 Jbeta segments for CDR3. TCRdb reanalysed the immunoSEQ multiplex PCR reads using MiXCR and keeps one entry per CDR3 protein. Of about 300,000 distinct CDR3 sequences in the sample, roughly 94% were seen once. The CDR3 spans 11 residues. Germline assignment: CDR1 DFQATT and CDR2 SNEGSKA (reference sequence). Trimming stripped 3 bases from V and 2 bases from J, with 4 bases between. General study points: The study's TCR sequencing and HLA analysis drew on a certain number of individuals. That number was acknowledged as relatively small.

This clonotype was sampled from a human donor with multiple sclerosis. Sequencing was done on a sample of CD4+ T cells from PBMCs. This sequence joins TRBV20-1 and TRBJ2-5; D remains ambiguous. The CDR3 region is CSASLQETQYF. Here the CDR3 DNA reads TGCAGTGCTAGCCTTCAAGAGACCCAGTACTTC.